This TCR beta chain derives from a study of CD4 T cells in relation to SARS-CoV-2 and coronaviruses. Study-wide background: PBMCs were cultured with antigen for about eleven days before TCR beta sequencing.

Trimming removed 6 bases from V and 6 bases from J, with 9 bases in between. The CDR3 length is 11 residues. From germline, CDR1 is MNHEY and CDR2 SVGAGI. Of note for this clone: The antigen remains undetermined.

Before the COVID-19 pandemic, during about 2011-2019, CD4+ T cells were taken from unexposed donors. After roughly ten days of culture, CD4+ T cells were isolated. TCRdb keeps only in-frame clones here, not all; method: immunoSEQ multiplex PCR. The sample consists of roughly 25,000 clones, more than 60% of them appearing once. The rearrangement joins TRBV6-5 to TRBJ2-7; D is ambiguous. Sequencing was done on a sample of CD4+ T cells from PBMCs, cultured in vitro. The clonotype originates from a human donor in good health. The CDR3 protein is CASSAHGEQYF. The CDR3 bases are TGTGCCAGCAGCGCGCATGGCGAGCAGTACTTC.